This entry concerns a single T cell receptor (beta chain). V lost 5 bases, J lost 4 bases, and 11 bases lay in between. Germline V gene sequence: CDR1 SGHNT, CDR2 YENEEA. The length of the CDR3 is 13 residues. Libraries were prepared by immunoSEQ multiplex PCR; TCRdb keeps only in-frame clonotypes and omits some of them. The data contain around 70,000 clones, 80% to 90% of them singletons. The record originates from a study of OX40 agonist ivuxolimab in advanced cancers. This TCR was recovered from an adult with an advanced solid tumor such as melanoma, head and neck, liver or kidney cancer. This chain connects TRBV11-3 to TRBJ1-1; no definite D call. The sample here was CD4+ or CD8+ T cells sorted from blood, taken in a trial of the OX40 agonist ivuxolimab. CDR3 nucleotide sequence: TGTGCCAGCAGCCCGAGGGAGGGCACTGAAGCTTTCTTT. Residues: CASSPREGTEAFF.